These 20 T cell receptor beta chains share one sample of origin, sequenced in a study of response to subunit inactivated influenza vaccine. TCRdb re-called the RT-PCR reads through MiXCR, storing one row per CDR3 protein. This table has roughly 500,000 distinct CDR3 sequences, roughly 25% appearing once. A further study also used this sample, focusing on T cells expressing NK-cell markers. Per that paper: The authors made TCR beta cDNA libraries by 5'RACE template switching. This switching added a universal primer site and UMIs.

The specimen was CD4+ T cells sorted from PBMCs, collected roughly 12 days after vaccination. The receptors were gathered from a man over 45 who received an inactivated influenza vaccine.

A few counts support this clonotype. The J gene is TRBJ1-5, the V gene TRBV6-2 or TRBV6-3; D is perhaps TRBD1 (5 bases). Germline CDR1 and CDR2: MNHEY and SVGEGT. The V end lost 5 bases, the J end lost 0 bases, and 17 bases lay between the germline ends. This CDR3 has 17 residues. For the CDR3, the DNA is TGTGCCAGCAGTACTACAAGGCGGGGGAATAGCAATCAGCCCCAGCATTTT. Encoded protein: CASSTTRRGNSNQPQHF.

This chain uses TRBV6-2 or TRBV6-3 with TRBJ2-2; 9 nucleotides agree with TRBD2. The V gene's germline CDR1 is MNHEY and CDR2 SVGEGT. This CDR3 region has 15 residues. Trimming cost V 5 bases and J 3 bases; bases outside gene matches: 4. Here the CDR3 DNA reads TGTGCCAGCAGTAATAGCGGGAGTCACACCGGGGAGCTGTTTTTT. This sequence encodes CASSNSGSHTGELFF.

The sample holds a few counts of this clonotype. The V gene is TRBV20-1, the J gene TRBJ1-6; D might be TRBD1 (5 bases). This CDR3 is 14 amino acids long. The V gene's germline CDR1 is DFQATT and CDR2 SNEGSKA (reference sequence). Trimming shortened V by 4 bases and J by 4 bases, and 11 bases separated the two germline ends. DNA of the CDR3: TGCAGTGCTATCCGGGACGGATATAATTCACCCCTCCACTTT. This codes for CSAIRDGYNSPLHF.

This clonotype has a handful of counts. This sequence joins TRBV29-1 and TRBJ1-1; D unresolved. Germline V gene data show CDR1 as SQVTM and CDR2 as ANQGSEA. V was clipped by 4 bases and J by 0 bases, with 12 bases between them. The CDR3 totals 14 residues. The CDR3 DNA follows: TGCAGCGTTGGGTTGCTAAAACTGAACACTGAAGCTTTCTTT. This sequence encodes CSVGLLKLNTEAFF.

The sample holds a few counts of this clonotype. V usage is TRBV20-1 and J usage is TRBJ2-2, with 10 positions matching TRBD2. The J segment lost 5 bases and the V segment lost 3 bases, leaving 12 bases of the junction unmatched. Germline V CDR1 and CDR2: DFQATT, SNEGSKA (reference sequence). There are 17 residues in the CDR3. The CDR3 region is CSASNQMLAGGTGELFF. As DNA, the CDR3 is TGCAGTGCTAGCAACCAAATGTTAGCGGGGGGAACCGGGGAGCTGTTTTTT.

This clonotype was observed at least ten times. CDR3 DNA sequence: TGTGCCAGCAGCTTGGGTGAAAAACTGTTTTTT. Protein sequence: CASSLGEKLFF. V usage is TRBV12-3 or TRBV12-4 and J usage is TRBJ1-4; no firm D call. Between the trimmed V and J ends, which lost 6 bases and 7 bases, there was a span of 6 bases. The CDR3 loop spans 11 amino acids.

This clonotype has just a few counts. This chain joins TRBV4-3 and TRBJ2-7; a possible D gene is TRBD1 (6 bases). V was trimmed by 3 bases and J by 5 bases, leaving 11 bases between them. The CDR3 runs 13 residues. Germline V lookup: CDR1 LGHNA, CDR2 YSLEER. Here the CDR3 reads CASSHLRGHEQYF. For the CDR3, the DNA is TGCGCCAGCAGCCACCTCAGGGGTCACGAGCAGTACTTC.

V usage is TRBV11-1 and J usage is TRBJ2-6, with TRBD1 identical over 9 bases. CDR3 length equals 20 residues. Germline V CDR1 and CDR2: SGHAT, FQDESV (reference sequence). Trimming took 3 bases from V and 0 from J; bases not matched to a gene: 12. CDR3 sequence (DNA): TGTGCCAGCAGCTTCCGGGTTTTTAGGACAGGGGACTCTGGGGCCAACGTCCTGACTTTC. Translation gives CASSFRVFRTGDSGANVLTF. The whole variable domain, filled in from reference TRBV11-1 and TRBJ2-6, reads EAEVAQSPRYKITEKSQAVAFWCDPISGHATLYWYRQILGQGPELLVQFQDESVVDDSQLPKDRFSAERLKGVDSTLKIQPAELGDSAMYLCASSFRVFRTGDSGANVLTFGAGSRLTVL.

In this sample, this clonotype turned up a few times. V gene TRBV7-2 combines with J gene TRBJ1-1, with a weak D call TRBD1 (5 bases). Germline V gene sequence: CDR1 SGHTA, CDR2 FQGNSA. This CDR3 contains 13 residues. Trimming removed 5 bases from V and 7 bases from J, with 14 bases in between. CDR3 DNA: TGTGCCAGCAGCCTAAACCGCGACAGTGAAGCTTTCTTT. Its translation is CASSLNRDSEAFF.

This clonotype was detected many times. In DNA form, the CDR3 reads TGTGCCAGCGGGGGACTAGCGGACACAGATACGCAGTATTTT. It encodes CASGGLADTDTQYF. V and J are TRBV6-2 or TRBV6-3 and TRBJ2-3; 11 bases match TRBD2. V lost 8 bases, J lost 2 bases, and 3 bases stayed unmatched. The CDR3 runs 14 residues. The germline CDR1 and CDR2 sequences are MNHEY and SVGEGT.

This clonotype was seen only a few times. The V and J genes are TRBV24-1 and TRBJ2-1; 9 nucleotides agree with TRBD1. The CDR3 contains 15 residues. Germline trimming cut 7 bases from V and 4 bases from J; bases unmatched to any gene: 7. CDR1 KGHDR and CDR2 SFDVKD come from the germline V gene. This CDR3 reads CATSPGQGRYNEQFF. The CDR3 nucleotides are TGTGCCACCAGCCCCGGACAGGGGCGGTACAATGAGCAGTTCTTC.

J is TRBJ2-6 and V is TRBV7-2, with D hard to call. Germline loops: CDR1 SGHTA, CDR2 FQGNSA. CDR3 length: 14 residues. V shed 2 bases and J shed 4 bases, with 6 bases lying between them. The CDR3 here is CASSLTDGANVLTF. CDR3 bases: TGTGCCAGCAGCTTAACAGACGGGGCCAACGTCCTGACTTTC.

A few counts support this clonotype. The CDR3 reads CASSPRQEPFEGYTF. In nucleotides, the CDR3 is TGTGCCAGCTCACCCCGACAGGAACCTTTCGAAGGCTACACCTTC. This sequence joins TRBV18 and TRBJ1-2; tentatively, D is TRBD1 (6 bases). Trimming left V 3 bases short and J 8 bases short, with 19 bases between. The CDR3 loop spans 15 amino acids. Germline CDR1 is KGHSH and CDR2 is LQKENI.

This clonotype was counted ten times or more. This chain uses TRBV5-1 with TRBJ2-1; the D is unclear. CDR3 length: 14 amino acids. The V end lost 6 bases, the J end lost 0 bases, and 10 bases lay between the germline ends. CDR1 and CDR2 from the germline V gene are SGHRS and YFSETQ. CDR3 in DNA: TGCGCCAGCATGAGCGATAGCTCCTACAATGAGCAGTTCTTC. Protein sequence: CASMSDSSYNEQFF.

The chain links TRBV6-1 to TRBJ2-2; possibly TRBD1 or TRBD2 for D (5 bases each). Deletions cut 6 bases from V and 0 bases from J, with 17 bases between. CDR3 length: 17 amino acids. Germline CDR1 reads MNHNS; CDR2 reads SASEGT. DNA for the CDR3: TGTGCCAGCAGCTCGATTCCGGGGCAGGCGAACACCGGGGAGCTGTTTTTT. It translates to CASSSIPGQANTGELFF.

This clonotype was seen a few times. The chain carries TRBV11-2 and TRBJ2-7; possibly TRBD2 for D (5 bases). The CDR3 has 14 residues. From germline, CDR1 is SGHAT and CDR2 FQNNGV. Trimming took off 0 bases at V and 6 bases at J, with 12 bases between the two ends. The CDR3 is CASSLERGLIEQYF. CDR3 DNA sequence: TGTGCCAGCAGCTTAGAGAGAGGACTGATCGAGCAGTACTTC. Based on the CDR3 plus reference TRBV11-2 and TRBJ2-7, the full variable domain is EAGVAQSPRYKIIEKRQSVAFWCNPISGHATLYWYQQILGQGPKLLIQFQNNGVVDDSQLPKDRFSAERLKGVDSTLKIQPAKLEDSAVYLCASSLERGLIEQYFGPGTRLTVT.

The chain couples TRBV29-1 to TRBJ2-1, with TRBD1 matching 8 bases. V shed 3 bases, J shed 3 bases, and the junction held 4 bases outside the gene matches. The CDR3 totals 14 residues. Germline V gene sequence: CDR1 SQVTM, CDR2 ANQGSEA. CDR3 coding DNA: TGCAGCGTTGAGACAGGGGCGAACTACAATGAGCAGTTCTTC. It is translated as CSVETGANYNEQFF.

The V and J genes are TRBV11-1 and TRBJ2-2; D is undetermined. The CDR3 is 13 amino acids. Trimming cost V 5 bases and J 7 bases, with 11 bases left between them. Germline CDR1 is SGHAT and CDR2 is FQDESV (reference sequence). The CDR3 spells CASSLRLGGELFF. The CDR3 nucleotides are TGTGCCAGCAGCCTACGGTTGGGCGGGGAGCTGTTTTTT.

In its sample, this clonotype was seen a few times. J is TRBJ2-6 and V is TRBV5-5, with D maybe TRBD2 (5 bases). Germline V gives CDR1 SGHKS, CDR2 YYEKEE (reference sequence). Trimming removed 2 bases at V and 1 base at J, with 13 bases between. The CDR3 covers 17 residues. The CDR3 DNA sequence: TGTGCCAGCAGCTTTTATAGTGAGGGATCTGGGGCCAACGTCCTGACTTTC. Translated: CASSFYSEGSGANVLTF.

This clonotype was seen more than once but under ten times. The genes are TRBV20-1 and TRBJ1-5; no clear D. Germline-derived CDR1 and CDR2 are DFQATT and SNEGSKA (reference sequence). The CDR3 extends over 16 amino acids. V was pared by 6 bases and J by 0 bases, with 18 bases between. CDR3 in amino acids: CSASSVRGASNQPQHF. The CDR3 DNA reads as TGCAGTGCCTCTAGCGTGAGAGGAGCTAGCAATCAGCCCCAGCATTTT.